These T cell receptor beta chains were read from a single sample in a study of shared clonotypes between healthy human individuals. Data came from immunoSEQ multiplex PCR; TCRdb stores just in-frame clones and leaves some out. This sample has roughly 700,000 clones, with roughly 88% found just once. Sequencing input: memory CD8+ T cells from PBMCs. The receptors were sampled from a man aged 18 to 35 in good health. Some clones in this sample may be carry-over from other donors' samples. The conserved cysteine and the conserved F or W are not part of the CDR3 here. Each record gives: J gene, V gene, CDR3 length, D gene, CDR3 protein. A D gene is named only where the DNA matches it firmly.

TRBJ2-1	TRBV9	17	TRBD2	ASSPRRGSGSPRSDEQF
TRBJ2-3	TRBV5-6	16	.	ASSLLSRNRVTTDTQY
TRBJ1-1	TRBV7-6	10	.	ASSLGGAEAF
TRBJ2-7	TRBV5-4	13	.	ASSGSRTGSYEQY
TRBJ1-1	TRBV28	11	.	ASSFVVEGEAF
TRBJ2-2	TRBV11-1	12	.	ASSLGYYTGELF
TRBJ1-1	TRBV27	10	.	ASSGGSTEAF
TRBJ2-7	TRBV28	13	.	ASTTWQEKPYEQY
TRBJ2-7	TRBV27	14	.	ASIGSFRLSPYEQY
TRBJ2-7	TRBV5-5	13	.	ASIPFGGAGYEQY
TRBJ2-6	TRBV28	13	.	ASSRRASGANVLT
TRBJ2-1	TRBV2	11	.	ASRPHPGPEQF
TRBJ2-1	TRBV27	11	TRBD2	LAGGSSYNEQF
TRBJ1-5	TRBV5-6	11	.	ASSLARQPGEH
TRBJ2-3	TRBV7-9	10	.	ASSLVRDTQY
TRBJ2-7	TRBV7-9	10	.	ASSPEGGEQY
TRBJ2-1	TRBV9	13	.	ASSLTGNPYNEQF
TRBJ2-3	TRBV28	12	TRBD1	ATTPRQGADTQY
TRBJ1-2	TRBV5-5	13	.	ASSLELGAGYGYT
TRBJ2-7	TRBV20-1	9	.	SAGDFYEQY
TRBJ1-1	TRBV7-2	9	.	ASSFGEEAF
TRBJ1-1	TRBV7-9	14	.	ASSPSRGAKNTEAF
TRBJ2-7	TRBV29-1	15	TRBD2	SVEDPKTSGRSHEQY
TRBJ2-7	TRBV7-2	11	TRBD1	ASSRDRSYEQY
TRBJ2-3	TRBV19	15	TRBD1	ASSMRGLAGLEDTQY
TRBJ2-1	TRBV4-1	14	.	ASSPGIASSYNEQF
TRBJ2-7	TRBV4-3	13	TRBD2	ASSHWGRAGYEQY
TRBJ2-5	TRBV11-3	12	.	ASSLVAGEETQY